This TCR beta chain was obtained from a study of radiation and T cells in renal cell carcinoma. In germline, CDR1 is MGHDK, CDR2 SYGVNS. Between the trimmed V and J ends, which lost 4 bases and 0 bases, there was a span of 19 bases. The CDR3 contains 17 residues. The time point here: blood 2 weeks post-SBRT. Treatment reported: 15 Gy SBRT to primary tumor, nephrectomy 4 weeks later. The protocol was immunoSEQ multiplex PCR, while the TCRdb copy is restricted to in-frame clones and leaves out a portion. Here the sample spans around 130,000 clones, approximately 75% being singletons. This clone was seen more than once but under ten times.

The source of this sequence is a woman in her sixties or seventies with renal cell carcinoma. The sequencing used blood, collected from a patient whose treatment included radiotherapy and nephrectomy. The gene calls are TRBV25-1 and TRBJ2-7; unclear D gene. For the CDR3, the DNA is TGTGCCAGCAGTGCGGCAGGACGGGCCTCAAGCTCCTACGAGCAGTACTTC. Translating it yields CASSAAGRASSSYEQYF.